The entry below describes one TCR beta chain. These data come from a study of blood T cell repertoires in COVID-19. Clones were read by immunoSEQ multiplex PCR, and TCRdb kept only the in-frame ones, dropping some. The sample gives 60,000 to 85,000 clones, 70% to 90% of which show up once; around 3.6% is in the top ten. The length of the CDR3 is 20 residues. The trim removed 4 bases at V and 4 bases at J, leaving 13 bases unmatched. In germline, CDR1 is MGHRA, CDR2 YSYEKL. The sample comprised peripheral blood. This clonotype was obtained from a woman between 50 and 59 years old with COVID-19, enrolled during active disease. The chain combines TRBV4-1 with TRBJ2-4; TRBD2 matches 16 bases. The CDR3 DNA is TGCGCCAGCAGCCCCCTAACCGGGACTAGCGGGAGGGCCGCTAAAAACATTCAGTACTTC. It translates to CASSPLTGTSGRAAKNIQYF.